This T cell receptor beta chain was identified in a study of blood T cell repertoires in COVID-19 (dated by TCRdb to 2018 to 2020). Regarding the research as a whole: Samples covering the acute and convalescent phases of COVID-19 were provided by collaborators in the United States, Italy and Spain. The material from the prospective study consisted of cDNA or gDNA derived from T cells, B-cell-depleted T cells, or PBMCs. Subjects who had been exposed to COVID-19, were actively infected with it, or had recovered from it provided the deeply sampled blood TCRbeta repertoires that made up the dataset. A freely available public database, intended as a resource for researchers studying the immune response to SARS-CoV-2, is where the repertoires were released. Samples were obtained from the ongoing ImmuneRACE study (first 160 participants) and from 950 to 1,500 subjects provided by 6 global collaborators. The sample metadata nearly always contained a de-identified subject ID, COVID-19 status, age in years and sex. HLA class I and class II types, where available, came from metadata supplied by the sample provider rather than from assay-based typing. What the study reported, not specific to this receptor: The quantity of clinical and demographic metadata differed by source and by participant and was supplied without curation.

With respect to this clone: Its specific antigen is unknown. No quality values exist for individual bases; no much larger clone is one base distant.

TCRbeta CDR3 regions were amplified from genomic DNA using the immunoSEQ Assay, a bias-controlled multiplex PCR. The source study handled its data this way. The number of nucleated cells in each sample was estimated by amplification of reference gene primers within the assay. Sequence reads were collapsed and filtered to measure the absolute abundance of every unique TCRbeta CDR3 rearrangement. For each sample, productive Simpson clonality was calculated as the square root of Simpson's diversity index across productive rearrangements. Here the immuneACCESS table is served through TCRdb, limited to in-frame sequences with V and J called. Missing clones are a known gap in these copies; in checked studies unresolved V genes cover under half, and the rest lacks a known reason. V and J calls plus clone size are reproduced from that table; the DNA served to infer D and trimming. The sample data list approximately 81,000 clones, and around 88% of these were observed just once. The ten largest clonotypes hold 1.2% of the sample.

V and J are trimmed by 0 bases and 5 bases, and the gene matches miss 8 bases of the junction. The CDR3 starts with the cysteine, ends with the phenylalanine, and has 17 residues. Left in the record is the CDR3 DNA by itself, 51 bases read in frame from the first base. The germline V gene provides CDR1 KGHSH and CDR2 LQKENI. In the prospective study, participants were about 18 to 95 years old, resided in fewer than 25 geographic areas of the United States, and were enrolled through a virtual design. Cohort assignment in the prospective study relied on participant-reported clinical history from a screening survey and a study questionnaire. In the prospective study, mobile phlebotomists collected whole blood, serum and a nasopharyngeal or oropharyngeal swab from each participant. Participants in the prospective study had the option to provide additional blood draws and questionnaires over a 2-month period. Before DNA extraction, blood samples from the prospective study were shipped at room temperature or frozen.

The chain links TRBV18 with TRBJ2-7; 12 junctional bases match TRBD2. This sequence was found in a woman between 45 and 65 years old with acute COVID-19. Sequenced material: PBMCs or T cells enriched from blood (not recorded which). For the CDR3, the sequence is CASSPPSGTSGLNEQYF. The sequenced DNA: TGTGCCAGCTCACCACCCTCCGGGACTAGCGGGCTCAACGAGCAGTACTTC.